A selection of T cell receptor beta chains follows, all from one sample in a study of T-cell reconstitution after alpha-beta-depleted transplantation in children. In TCRdb, the PCR reads were re-called with MiXCR into one record per CDR3 protein. The table has 85,000 to 120,000 distinct CDR3 sequences, around 7% seen once. The input for sequencing was PBMCs, taken before TCRalphabeta/CD19-depleted stem cell transplant. These receptors originate from a boy aged 2 to 10 with acute lymphoblastic leukemia, due to receive a stem cell transplant. Each CDR3 is given with its conserved first and last residue.

v_gene: TRBV2
j_gene: TRBJ2-3
CDR3aa: CASSLGGGGADTQYF

v_gene: TRBV7-7
j_gene: TRBJ2-1
CDR3aa: CASSLGLAGGPDEQFF

v_gene: TRBV7-9
j_gene: TRBJ2-5
CDR3aa: CASRAGPQETQYF

v_gene: TRBV4-3
j_gene: TRBJ1-2
CDR3aa: CASSQASLRNYGYTF

v_gene: TRBV12-3/TRBV12-4
j_gene: TRBJ1-4
CDR3aa: CASTAEGFRGKLFF

v_gene: TRBV27
j_gene: TRBJ1-2
CDR3aa: CASSPRGLVLYGYTF

v_gene: TRBV9
j_gene: TRBJ1-1
CDR3aa: CASSVGRRLNTEAFF

v_gene: TRBV4-3
j_gene: TRBJ1-1
CDR3aa: CASSQDRWNTEAFF

v_gene: TRBV7-9
j_gene: TRBJ2-3
CDR3aa: CASSTQRELNTDTQYF

v_gene: TRBV29-1
j_gene: TRBJ1-2
CDR3aa: CSVADSQAYGYTF

v_gene: TRBV3-1
j_gene: TRBJ2-1
CDR3aa: CASSYLLSRGNEQFF

v_gene: TRBV29-1
j_gene: TRBJ1-3
CDR3aa: CSVDAGEGPSGNTIYF

v_gene: TRBV29-1
j_gene: TRBJ1-1
CDR3aa: CSATKGGNTEAFF